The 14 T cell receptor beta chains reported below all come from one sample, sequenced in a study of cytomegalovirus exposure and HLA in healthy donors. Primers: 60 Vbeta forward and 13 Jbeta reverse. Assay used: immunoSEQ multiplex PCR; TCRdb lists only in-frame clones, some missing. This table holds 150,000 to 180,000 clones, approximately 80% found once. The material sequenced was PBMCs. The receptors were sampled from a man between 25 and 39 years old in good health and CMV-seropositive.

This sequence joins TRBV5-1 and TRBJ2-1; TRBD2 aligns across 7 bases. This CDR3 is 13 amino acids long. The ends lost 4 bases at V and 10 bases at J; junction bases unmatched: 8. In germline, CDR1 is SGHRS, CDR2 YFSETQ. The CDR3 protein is CASSRRRGGEQFF. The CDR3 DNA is TGCGCCAGCAGCCGGCGGAGGGGAGGGGAGCAGTTCTTC.

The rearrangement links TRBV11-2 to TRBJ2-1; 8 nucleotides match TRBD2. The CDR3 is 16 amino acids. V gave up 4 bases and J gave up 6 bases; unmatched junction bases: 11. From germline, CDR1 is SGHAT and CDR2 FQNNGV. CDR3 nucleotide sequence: TGTGCCAGCAGCTCGACGGTAGCGGGACACCTCAATGAGCAGTTCTTC. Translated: CASSSTVAGHLNEQFF.

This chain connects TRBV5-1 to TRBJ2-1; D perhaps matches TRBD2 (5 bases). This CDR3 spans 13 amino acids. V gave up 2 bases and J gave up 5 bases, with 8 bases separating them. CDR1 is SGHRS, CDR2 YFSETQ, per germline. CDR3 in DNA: TGCGCCAGCAGCTTTGTCGGGGACAATGAGCAGTTCTTC. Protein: CASSFVGDNEQFF.

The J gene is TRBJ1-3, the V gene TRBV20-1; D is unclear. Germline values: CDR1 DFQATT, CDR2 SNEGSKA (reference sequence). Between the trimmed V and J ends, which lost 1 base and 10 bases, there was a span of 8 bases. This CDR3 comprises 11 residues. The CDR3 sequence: CSARVRGTIYF. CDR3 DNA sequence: TGCAGTGCTAGAGTGCGGGGAACCATATATTTT.

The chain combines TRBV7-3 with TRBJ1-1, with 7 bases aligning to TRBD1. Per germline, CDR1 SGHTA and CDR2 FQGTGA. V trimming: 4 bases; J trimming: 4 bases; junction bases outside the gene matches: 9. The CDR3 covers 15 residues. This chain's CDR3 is CASSSTPEGATEAFF. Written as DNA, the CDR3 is TGTGCCAGCAGCTCCACCCCCGAGGGGGCCACTGAAGCTTTCTTT.

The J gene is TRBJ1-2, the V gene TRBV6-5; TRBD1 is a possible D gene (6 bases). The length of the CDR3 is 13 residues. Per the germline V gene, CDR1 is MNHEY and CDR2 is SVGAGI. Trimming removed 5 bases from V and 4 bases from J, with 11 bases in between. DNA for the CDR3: TGTGCCAGCAGTCAGGGGCTTTCCTATGGCTACACCTTC. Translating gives CASSQGLSYGYTF.

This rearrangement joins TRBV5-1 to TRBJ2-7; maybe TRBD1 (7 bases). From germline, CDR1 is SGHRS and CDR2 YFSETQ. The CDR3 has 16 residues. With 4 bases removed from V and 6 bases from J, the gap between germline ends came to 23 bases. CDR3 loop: CASSVDSGGRSGEQYF. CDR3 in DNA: TGCGCCAGCAGCGTGGATTCAGGGGGGCGGTCGGGCGAGCAGTACTTC.

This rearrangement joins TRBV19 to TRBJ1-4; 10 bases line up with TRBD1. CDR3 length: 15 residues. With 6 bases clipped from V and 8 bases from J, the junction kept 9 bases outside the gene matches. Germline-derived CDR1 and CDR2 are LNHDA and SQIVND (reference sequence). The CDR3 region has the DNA TGTGCCAGTAGCCTTCGGGACAGGGGAAGAGAAAAACTGTTTTTT. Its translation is CASSLRDRGREKLFF.

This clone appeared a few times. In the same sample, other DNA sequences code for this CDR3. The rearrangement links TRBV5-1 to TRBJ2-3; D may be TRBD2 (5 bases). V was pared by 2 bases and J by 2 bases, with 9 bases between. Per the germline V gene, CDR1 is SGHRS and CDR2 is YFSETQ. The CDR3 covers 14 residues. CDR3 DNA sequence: TGCGCCAGCAGCTTTACGGACTCCACAGATACGCAGTATTTT. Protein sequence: CASSFTDSTDTQYF.

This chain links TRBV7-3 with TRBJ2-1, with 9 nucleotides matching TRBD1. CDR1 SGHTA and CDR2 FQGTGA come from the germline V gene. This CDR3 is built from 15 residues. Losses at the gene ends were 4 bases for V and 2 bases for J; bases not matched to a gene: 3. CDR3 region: CASSSGTGTYNEQFF. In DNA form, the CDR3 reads TGTGCCAGCAGCTCCGGGACAGGGACCTACAATGAGCAGTTCTTC.

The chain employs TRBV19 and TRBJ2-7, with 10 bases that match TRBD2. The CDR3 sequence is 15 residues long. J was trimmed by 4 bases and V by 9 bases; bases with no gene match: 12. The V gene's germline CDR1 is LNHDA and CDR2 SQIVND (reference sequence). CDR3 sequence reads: CASSSPGTSVYEQYF. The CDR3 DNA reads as TGTGCCAGCAGCAGTCCCGGGACTAGCGTTTACGAGCAGTACTTC.

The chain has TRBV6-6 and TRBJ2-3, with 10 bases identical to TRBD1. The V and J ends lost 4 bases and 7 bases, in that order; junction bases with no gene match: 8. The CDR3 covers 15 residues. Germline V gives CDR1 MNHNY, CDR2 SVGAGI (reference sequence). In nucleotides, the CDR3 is TGTGCCAGCAGTTTTGGGACAGGGGTTGGTAATACGCAGTATTTT. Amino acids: CASSFGTGVGNTQYF.

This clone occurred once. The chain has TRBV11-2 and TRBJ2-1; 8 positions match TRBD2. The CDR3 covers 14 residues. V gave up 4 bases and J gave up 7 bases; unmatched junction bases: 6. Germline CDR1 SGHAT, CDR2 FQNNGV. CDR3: CASSSTGGLNEQFF. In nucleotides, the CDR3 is TGTGCCAGCAGCTCGACGGGAGGGTTAAATGAGCAGTTCTTC.

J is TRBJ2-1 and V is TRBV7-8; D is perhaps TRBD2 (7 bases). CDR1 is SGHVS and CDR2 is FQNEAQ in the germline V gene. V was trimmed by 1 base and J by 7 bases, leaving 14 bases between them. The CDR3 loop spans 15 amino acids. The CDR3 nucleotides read TGTGCCAGCAGCTTAGGGGGCGGGGGCCCTAATGAGCAGTTCTTC. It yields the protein CASSLGGGGPNEQFF.